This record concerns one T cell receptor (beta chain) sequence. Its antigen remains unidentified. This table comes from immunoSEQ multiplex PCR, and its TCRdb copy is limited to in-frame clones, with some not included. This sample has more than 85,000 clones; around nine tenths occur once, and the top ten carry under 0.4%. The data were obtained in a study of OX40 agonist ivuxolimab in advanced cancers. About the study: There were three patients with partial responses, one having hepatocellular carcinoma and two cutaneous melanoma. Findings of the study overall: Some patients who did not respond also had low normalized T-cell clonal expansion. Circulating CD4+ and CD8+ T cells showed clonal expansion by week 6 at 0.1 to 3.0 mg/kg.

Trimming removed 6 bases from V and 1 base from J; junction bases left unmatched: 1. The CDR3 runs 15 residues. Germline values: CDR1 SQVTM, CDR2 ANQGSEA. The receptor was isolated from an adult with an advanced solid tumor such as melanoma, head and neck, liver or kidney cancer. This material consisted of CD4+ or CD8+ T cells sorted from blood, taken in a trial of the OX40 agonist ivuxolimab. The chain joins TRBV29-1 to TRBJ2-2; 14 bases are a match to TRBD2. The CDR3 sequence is CSVGTSGRNTGELFF. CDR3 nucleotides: TGCAGCGTGGGGACTAGCGGGAGGAACACCGGGGAGCTGTTTTTT.